A single sample gave rise to the 32 T cell receptor beta chains below, sequenced in a study of blood T cell repertoires in COVID-19. Libraries were prepared by immunoSEQ multiplex PCR; TCRdb keeps only in-frame clonotypes and omits some of them. The data show hundreds of thousands of clones, around 87% seen once. The sequenced sample consisted of PBMCs or T cells enriched from blood (not recorded which). The receptors shown here come from a man younger than 40 who had recovered from COVID-19.

This chain connects TRBV10-1 to TRBJ2-1; the match to TRBD2 covers 10 bases. This CDR3 comprises 14 residues. The germline V gene has CDR1 WNHNN and CDR2 SYGVQD (reference sequence). J lost 8 bases, V lost 10 bases, and 11 bases had no gene match. CDR3 in DNA: TGCGCCACGACTCCGTCTAGCGGGAGCTATGAGCAGTTCTTC. Translated, it gives CATTPSSGSYEQFF.

The chain employs TRBV6-6 and TRBJ1-5; 7 bases match TRBD1. V trimming: 2 bases; J trimming: 7 bases; junction bases outside the gene matches: 5. There are 14 residues in the CDR3. CDR1 is MNHNY, CDR2 SVGAGI, per germline (reference sequence). In DNA, the CDR3 is TGTGCCAGCAGTTACATGACAGGGTTGCAGCCCCAGCATTTT. The encoded protein is CASSYMTGLQPQHF.

The rearrangement joins TRBV5-1 to TRBJ1-2; 8 nucleotides align to TRBD1. The CDR3 sequence is 16 residues long. V lost 1 base, J lost 7 bases, and 12 bases stayed unmatched. CDR1 SGHRS and CDR2 YFSETQ come from the germline V gene. The CDR3 loop reads CASSLLDSQGAGGYTF. In nucleotides, the CDR3 is TGCGCCAGCAGCTTGCTCGATAGCCAGGGGGCGGGTGGCTACACCTTC.

The chain joins TRBV28 to TRBJ1-2; D is ambiguous. Between the trimmed V and J ends, which lost 5 bases and 5 bases, there was a span of 9 bases. Germline V gene lookup returns CDR1 MDHEN and CDR2 SYDVKM. The CDR3 loop spans 12 amino acids. CDR3 protein: CASSPNLYGYTF. The CDR3 region has the DNA TGTGCCAGCAGTCCTAACTTATATGGCTACACCTTC.

V gene TRBV7-9 combines with J gene TRBJ1-4; D possibly corresponds to TRBD1 (6 bases). Germline-derived CDR1 and CDR2 are SEHNR and FQNEAQ (reference sequence). The CDR3 spans 17 residues. Trimming pared 5 bases from V and 7 bases from J, leaving 23 bases between. The CDR3 protein is CASSEGRGKGHGEKLFF. In DNA, the CDR3 is TGTGCCAGCAGCGAGGGACGCGGAAAGGGACACGGTGAAAAACTGTTTTTT. Looking up the rest from reference TRBV7-9 and TRBJ1-4 gives the full variable domain: DTGVSQNPRHKITKRGQNVTFRCDPISEHNRLYWYRQTLGQGPEFLTYFQNEAQLEKSRLLSDRFSAERPKGSFSTLEIQRTEQGDSAMYLCASSEGRGKGHGEKLFFGSGTQLSVL.

CDR3 coding DNA: TGTGCCAGCAGTGAAGCGCTTCTTAGGCAGGGGGCTAGAGATACGCAGTATTTT. Its translation: CASSEALLRQGARDTQYF. This chain uses TRBV2 with TRBJ2-3; 8 nucleotides agree with TRBD1. The germline V gene has CDR1 SNHLY and CDR2 FYNNEI. The V and J ends lost 0 bases and 5 bases, in that order; junction bases with no gene match: 13. This CDR3 is built from 18 residues.

The J gene is TRBJ1-4, the V gene TRBV19, with D perhaps matching TRBD1 (6 bases). The germline gives CDR1 LNHDA, CDR2 SQIVND (reference sequence). The CDR3 is made up of 15 amino acids. The V end lost 10 bases, the J end lost 3 bases, and 18 bases lay between the germline ends. The CDR3 region is CATNFQGRANEKLFF. Here the CDR3 DNA reads TGTGCCACCAACTTCCAGGGGCGGGCTAATGAAAAACTGTTTTTT.

The V gene is TRBV6-5, the J gene TRBJ2-5; 7 nucleotides agree with TRBD1. The CDR3 totals 13 residues. V was clipped by 2 bases and J by 5 bases; unmatched bases: 2. CDR1 and CDR2 (germline): MNHEY, SVGAGI. In nucleotides, the CDR3 is TGTGCCAGCAGTTACAACAGGGGCGAGACCCAGTACTTC. Translation gives CASSYNRGETQYF.

This clone was counted a single time. CDR3 in DNA: TGTGCCAGCAGTCAGACAGGGGCCTATGGCTACACCTTC. Its protein product is CASSQTGAYGYTF. The rearrangement uses TRBV25-1 and TRBJ1-2; 8 positions match TRBD1. The germline V gene has CDR1 MGHDK and CDR2 SYGVNS. V shed 5 bases, J shed 4 bases, and the junction held 3 bases outside the gene matches. The CDR3 covers 13 residues.

V gene TRBV5-4 combines with J gene TRBJ1-3, with D tentatively TRBD1 (6 bases). The germline CDR1 and CDR2 sequences are SGHNT and YYREEE (reference sequence). Trimming cost V 6 bases and J 0 bases, with 28 bases left between them. The CDR3 has 20 amino acids. The CDR3 loop is CASTTSTISGQMSSGNTIYF. CDR3 nucleotides: TGTGCCAGCACCACCTCCACCATTTCGGGACAAATGAGCTCTGGAAACACCATATATTTT. Supplemented by reference TRBV5-4 and TRBJ1-3, the full variable domain reads ETGVTQSPTHLIKTRGQQVTLRCSSQSGHNTVSWYQQALGQGPQFIFQYYREEENGRGNFPPRFSGLQFPNYSSELNVNALELDDSALYLCASTTSTISGQMSSGNTIYFGEGSWLTVV.

This clone was counted once. The chain recombines TRBV10-3 with TRBJ2-2; 7 bases align to TRBD1. The CDR3 is made up of 15 amino acids. With 3 bases clipped from V and 4 bases from J, the junction kept 5 bases outside the gene matches. The germline gives CDR1 ENHRY, CDR2 SYGVKD. This chain's CDR3 is CAISDLGQSTGELFF. The DNA of the CDR3 is TGTGCCATCAGTGATCTGGGACAGAGCACCGGGGAGCTGTTTTTT.

This chain connects TRBV24-1 to TRBJ2-2; D gene unclear. Looked up from germline, CDR1 is KGHDR and CDR2 is SFDVKD. V was cut by 0 bases and J by 1 base, with 8 bases left in between. This CDR3 has 16 residues. In nucleotides, the CDR3 is TGTGCCACCAGTGATTTGAATCGCGGGAACACCGGGGAGCTGTTTTTT. This translates into CATSDLNRGNTGELFF.

This chain joins TRBV10-3 and TRBJ2-7, with a weak D call TRBD1 (5 bases). V was trimmed by 6 bases and J by 0 bases, leaving 12 bases between them. The CDR3 totals 14 residues. In germline, CDR1 is ENHRY, CDR2 SYGVKD. Here the CDR3 reads CAIRALDSSYEQYF. The CDR3 DNA follows: TGTGCCATCAGGGCTTTAGACAGCTCCTACGAGCAGTACTTC.

The chain uses TRBV29-1 and TRBJ2-1; D is perhaps TRBD2 (5 bases). The length of the CDR3 is 11 residues. From germline, CDR1 is SQVTM and CDR2 ANQGSEA. V lost 7 bases, J lost 7 bases, and 11 bases lay in between. CDR3 loop: CSAETSNEQFF. CDR3 DNA sequence: TGCAGCGCCGAAACTAGTAATGAGCAGTTCTTC.

This clone showed up just once. DNA of the CDR3: TGTGCCAGCAGTTTATCGAGGACATTGGATGGCTACACCTTC. Translation: CASSLSRTLDGYTF. This chain uses TRBV27 with TRBJ1-2, with D perhaps TRBD1 (5 bases). The germline CDR1 and CDR2 sequences are MNHEY and SMNVEV (reference sequence). The length of the CDR3 is 14 residues. The germline V and J ends were trimmed by 0 bases and 6 bases, with 11 bases remaining between them.

This clone has a single count. This chain links TRBV19 with TRBJ2-2; D uncertain. CDR3 size: 12 residues. CDR1 is LNHDA and CDR2 is SQIVND in the germline V gene (reference sequence). With 3 bases removed from V and 8 bases from J, the gap between germline ends came to 7 bases. The CDR3 region is CASSIPRGELFF. As DNA, the CDR3 is TGTGCCAGTAGTATTCCTAGAGGGGAGCTGTTTTTT.

The chain uses TRBV28 and TRBJ1-1, with 7 positions matching TRBD1. Trimming cost V 8 bases and J 0 bases; bases outside gene matches: 12. The CDR3 is made up of 16 amino acids. The germline V gene encodes CDR1 MDHEN and CDR2 SYDVKM. CDR3 sequence (DNA): TGTGCCAGCGATTACCGGGACAGATACATGAACACTGAAGCTTTCTTT. Translated, it gives CASDYRDRYMNTEAFF.

This clone was counted once. The junction and the germline gene differ at one end; a read error may be behind it. The chain carries TRBV6-1 and TRBJ2-7, with D hard to call. There are 14 residues in the CDR3. Germline CDR1 is MNHNS and CDR2 is SASEGT. The CDR3 spells CASREGRFGQEQYF. CDR3 DNA sequence: TGTGCCAGCAGAGAAGGTCGATTCGGTCAAGAGCAGTACTTC.

The CDR3: CASSYQTGANTEAFF. In DNA form, the CDR3 reads TGTGCCAGCAGCTACCAGACAGGGGCGAACACTGAAGCTTTCTTT. The chain combines TRBV7-2 with TRBJ1-1, with TRBD1 identical over 8 bases. This CDR3 is 15 amino acids long. The germline gives CDR1 SGHTA, CDR2 FQGNSA. Trimming took 4 bases from V and 1 from J; bases not matched to a gene: 5.

The chain combines TRBV28 with TRBJ2-7; D perhaps matches TRBD2 (5 bases). Germline assignment: CDR1 MDHEN and CDR2 SYDVKM. The V and J ends lost 7 bases and 5 bases respectively, with 12 bases between them. The CDR3 extends over 12 amino acids. In nucleotides, the CDR3 is TGTGCCAGCACCGGAACTAGGAACGAGCAGTACTTC. Protein sequence: CASTGTRNEQYF.

The V gene is TRBV12-3 or TRBV12-4, the J gene TRBJ1-5; the D is unclear. The length of the CDR3 is 13 residues. Between the trimmed V and J ends, which lost 5 bases and 9 bases, there was a span of 14 bases. The CDR3 is CASSLQDLGPQHF. The CDR3 nucleotides read TGTGCCAGCAGTCTCCAGGATTTGGGGCCCCAGCATTTT.

V usage is TRBV6-1 and J usage is TRBJ1-5; 7 bases are shared with TRBD1. Germline lookup yields CDR1 MNHNS and CDR2 SASEGT. With V trimmed by 0 bases and J by 0 bases, 8 bases remained unmatched. The CDR3 covers 18 residues. The CDR3 DNA reads as TGTGCCAGCAGTGAAGCTGGCCAGGGGGTTTATAGCAATCAGCCCCAGCATTTT. Translated: CASSEAGQGVYSNQPQHF.

V usage is TRBV2 and J usage is TRBJ1-6; 7 nucleotides line up with TRBD1. With 7 bases clipped from V and 4 bases from J, the junction kept 7 bases outside the gene matches. CDR1 and CDR2 from the germline V gene are SNHLY and FYNNEI. The CDR3 extends over 15 amino acids. CDR3 nucleotide sequence: TGTGCCAGCATCGGACAGGCGGGATATAATTCACCCCTCCACTTT. Its protein is CASIGQAGYNSPLHF.

The gene calls are TRBV7-9 and TRBJ1-2; D is unresolved. With 2 bases removed from V and 0 bases from J, the gap between germline ends came to 10 bases. The length of the CDR3 is 15 residues. Germline V gene lookup returns CDR1 SEHNR and CDR2 FQNEAQ (reference sequence). DNA of the CDR3: TGTGCCAGCAGCTTACCTATGAGTTCTAACTATGGCTACACCTTC. Translating gives CASSLPMSSNYGYTF.

V and J are TRBV7-9 and TRBJ2-2, with D tentatively TRBD2 (5 bases). V was pared by 5 bases and J by 5 bases, with 12 bases between. The germline gives CDR1 SEHNR, CDR2 FQNEAQ (reference sequence). This CDR3 contains 14 residues. Here the CDR3 DNA reads TGTGCCAGCAGCGCCGTTCGGGAAACCGGGGAGCTGTTTTTT. Protein sequence: CASSAVRETGELFF.

The rearrangement uses TRBV20-1 and TRBJ1-2; no definite D call. V dropped 3 bases and J dropped 7 bases, with 18 bases sitting between them. The CDR3 spans 14 residues. CDR1 is DFQATT and CDR2 is SNEGSKA in the germline V gene (reference sequence). CDR3 protein: CSASLGLASGGYTF. In nucleotides, the CDR3 is TGCAGTGCTAGTCTTGGCCTGGCTTCGGGTGGCTACACCTTC.

The chain carries TRBV4-1 and TRBJ2-3; possibly TRBD2 for D (6 bases). Trimming removed 0 bases at V and 5 bases at J, with 21 bases between. The CDR3 is 18 amino acids. Germline-derived CDR1 and CDR2 are MGHRA and YSYEKL. CDR3 protein: CASSQDPPGLEGRDTQYF. The CDR3 coding sequence is TGCGCCAGCAGCCAAGACCCCCCCGGGTTGGAGGGGAGAGATACGCAGTATTTT.

The chain recombines TRBV5-6 with TRBJ2-5; D may be TRBD2 (6 bases). Germline lookup yields CDR1 SGHDT and CDR2 YYEEEE. The CDR3 has 14 amino acids. Trimming cost V 0 bases and J 2 bases, with 8 bases left between them. The CDR3 sequence is CASSLAGRQETQYF. As DNA, the CDR3 is TGTGCCAGCAGCTTGGCAGGGAGGCAAGAGACCCAGTACTTC.

The rearrangement joins TRBV7-9 to TRBJ1-1, with TRBD1 as a possible D gene (6 bases). V was pared by 4 bases and J by 5 bases, with 20 bases between. The CDR3 extends over 16 amino acids. The V gene's germline CDR1 is SEHNR and CDR2 FQNEAQ (reference sequence). The CDR3 DNA is TGTGCCAGCAGCTCACCGAAAGGACAGTTCGAGACTGAAGCTTTCTTT. It encodes CASSSPKGQFETEAFF.

V gene TRBV10-2 combines with J gene TRBJ2-1; the match to TRBD2 covers 10 bases. V was clipped by 8 bases and J by 0 bases; unmatched bases: 13. The germline CDR1 and CDR2 sequences are WSHSY and SAAADI. This CDR3 comprises 18 residues. In nucleotides, the CDR3 is TGCGCCAGCCGTAGGCTAGCGGGGGACGCCGGCTCCTACAATGAGCAGTTCTTC. It translates to CASRRLAGDAGSYNEQFF.

This chain links TRBV19 with TRBJ1-1; no firm D call. The CDR3 is 18 residues long. Deletions cut 5 bases from V and 3 bases from J, with 25 bases between. Germline loops: CDR1 LNHDA, CDR2 SQIVND (reference sequence). CDR3 DNA: TGTGCCAGTAGTCCCTCGGACGGGATCCTTGGGTTGGACACTGAAGCTTTCTTT. Its translation: CASSPSDGILGLDTEAFF.

This clone appeared a single time. This CDR3 is also generated by other DNA sequences in the sample. The chain carries TRBV5-1 and TRBJ1-1; D gene ambiguous. The CDR3 extends over 14 amino acids. Trimming took off 0 bases at V and 1 base at J, with 7 bases between the two ends. The germline V gene has CDR1 SGHRS and CDR2 YFSETQ. The CDR3 sequence is CASSLVGRNTEAFF. The CDR3, as DNA: TGCGCCAGCAGCTTGGTTGGCAGGAACACTGAAGCTTTCTTT.